The sequence of this T cell receptor (beta chain) was determined in a study of CD8 T cells in Susac syndrome. General study points: As the study acknowledged, the number of individuals who were part of its TCR sequencing and HLA analysis was relatively small.

As regards this clonotype: The antigen remains unidentified.

An input of roughly 0.5 to 1 ug of RNA was subjected to reverse transcription using random hexamers. TCRdb re-derived calls from the immunoSEQ multiplex PCR reads in MiXCR, one entry per CDR3 protein. The sample has 400,000 to 550,000 distinct CDR3 sequences, 85% to 90% seen once. The CDR3 has 18 amino acids. The J segment lost 3 bases and the V segment lost 2 bases, leaving 12 bases of the junction unmatched. Germline assignment: CDR1 MNHEY and CDR2 SMNVEV (reference sequence). The sequencing sample was made of CD8+ T cells from PBMCs. This clonotype originated in a human donor with multiple sclerosis. The genes are TRBV27 and TRBJ2-1, with TRBD2 identical over 8 bases. This CDR3 is CASSLGGGLAGFYNEQFF. In DNA, the CDR3 is TGTGCCAGCAGTTTAGGGGGTGGACTAGCAGGATTCTACAATGAGCAGTTCTTC.